What follows describes a single T cell receptor beta chain. The data originate from a study of somatic mutations in cytotoxic T cells in rheumatoid arthritis. CDR1 and CDR2 from the germline V gene are SGHRS and YFSETQ. The CDR3 is 14 residues long. Trimming pared 4 bases from V and 3 bases from J, leaving 11 bases between. Profiling relied on immunoSEQ multiplex PCR, and the TCRdb table lists in-frame clones only, not all of them. This table has approximately 16,000 clones, about four fifths appearing once. The sequencing sample was made of CD8+ T cells sorted from blood. The chain combines TRBV5-1 with TRBJ1-5, with TRBD1 as a possible D gene (6 bases). This receptor was obtained from an adult with rheumatoid arthritis. The CDR3 DNA reads TGCGCCAGCAGCCCGGGGACATCCAATCAGCCCCAGCATTTT. It specifies CASSPGTSNQPQHF.